This entry lists 21 T cell receptor beta chains sequenced from one sample in a study of T cells in localized non-small cell lung cancer. Assay: immunoSEQ multiplex PCR; the TCRdb copy retains only in-frame clones and omits some. Among about 78,000 clones listed, roughly 86% were seen once. The input for sequencing was peripheral blood, taken before any cancer treatment. The receptors shown here come from a man aged 35 to 69 with stage I lung adenocarcinoma.

V and J are TRBV12-5 and TRBJ2-7; 13 bases fit TRBD2. V trimming: 0 bases; J trimming: 5 bases; junction bases outside the gene matches: 13. The CDR3 contains 19 residues. Germline CDR1 LGHNT, CDR2 FRNRAP. This chain's CDR3 is CASGLVPGTSGMPPDEQYF. CDR3 in DNA: TGTGCTAGTGGTTTGGTTCCCGGGACTAGCGGGATGCCCCCGGACGAGCAGTACTTC. The entire variable domain, with the rest obtained from reference TRBV12-5 and TRBJ2-7, is as follows: DARVTQTPRHKVTEMGQEVTMRCQPILGHNTVFWYRQTMMQGLELLAYFRNRAPLDDSGMPKDRFSAEMPDATLATLKIQPSEPRDSAVYFCASGLVPGTSGMPPDEQYFGPGTRLTVT.

V gene TRBV9 combines with J gene TRBJ1-2; no reliable D call. The CDR3 is made up of 16 amino acids. V was pared by 0 bases and J by 1 base, with 13 bases between. The germline V gene encodes CDR1 SGDLS and CDR2 YYNGEE. The CDR3 DNA reads as TGTGCCAGCAGCGTAGGGATCGGGCCAGATAACTATGGCTACACCTTC. Translating it yields CASSVGIGPDNYGYTF.

The sample holds a few counts of this clone. The gene calls are TRBV11-2 and TRBJ2-1; D unresolved. The CDR3 extends over 15 amino acids. Trimming took off 4 bases at V and 5 bases at J, with 15 bases between the two ends. The V gene's germline CDR1 is SGHAT and CDR2 FQNNGV. This CDR3 is CASSSGPAVNNEQFF. CDR3 sequence (DNA): TGTGCCAGCAGCTCCGGACCCGCGGTCAACAATGAGCAGTTCTTC. The full variable domain, its missing parts supplied by reference TRBV11-2 and TRBJ2-1, is EAGVAQSPRYKIIEKRQSVAFWCNPISGHATLYWYQQILGQGPKLLIQFQNNGVVDDSQLPKDRFSAERLKGVDSTLKIQPAKLEDSAVYLCASSSGPAVNNEQFFGPGTRLTVL.

The chain employs TRBV18 and TRBJ2-1; 7 bases line up with TRBD2. Germline lookup yields CDR1 KGHSH and CDR2 LQKENI. CDR3 size: 15 residues. J was trimmed by 6 bases and V by 3 bases; bases with no gene match: 8. The CDR3 region is CASSPGSGRGNEQFF. The CDR3 DNA reads TGTGCCAGCTCACCCGGTAGCGGGCGTGGCAATGAGCAGTTCTTC.

The rearrangement joins TRBV19 to TRBJ1-2; 9 bases are shared with TRBD1. CDR1 is LNHDA and CDR2 is SQIVND in the germline V gene (reference sequence). The CDR3 covers 16 residues. Trimming removed 5 bases from V and 2 bases from J; junction bases left unmatched: 9. Written as DNA, the CDR3 is TGTGCCAGTAGTTCAACCTGGGACAGGGCCAACTATGGCTACACCTTC. Translated, it gives CASSSTWDRANYGYTF.

This clone was seen more than once but under ten times. The V call is TRBV18, the J call TRBJ1-1; D is unclear. This CDR3 spans 14 amino acids. Germline-derived CDR1 and CDR2 are KGHSH and LQKENI. Between the trimmed V and J ends, which lost 0 bases and 2 bases, there was a span of 7 bases. The CDR3 DNA follows: TGTGCCAGCTCACCACCGCGGGGAAACACTGAAGCTTTCTTT. Protein: CASSPPRGNTEAFF.

V is TRBV11-2 and J is TRBJ2-1, with TRBD2 matching over 13 bases. The J segment lost 5 bases and the V segment lost 8 bases, leaving 6 bases of the junction unmatched. CDR1 and CDR2 (germline): SGHAT, FQNNGV. The CDR3 consists of 15 residues. The chain's CDR3 is CASCTGTSGDNEQFF. CDR3 DNA: TGTGCCAGCTGCACCGGGACTAGCGGGGACAATGAGCAGTTCTTC.

The V and J genes are TRBV18 and TRBJ1-6; 9 bases fit TRBD1. The germline CDR1 and CDR2 sequences are KGHSH and LQKENI. The CDR3 loop spans 17 amino acids. The V segment lost 1 base and the J segment 9 bases; nucleotides outside the gene matches: 10. CDR3 nucleotide sequence: TGTGCCAGCTCACCACTCCCAGGACAGGGGTCAGGTTCACCCCTCCACTTT. It encodes CASSPLPGQGSGSPLHF.

The chain couples TRBV19 to TRBJ1-1, with D uncertain. Per the germline V gene, CDR1 is LNHDA and CDR2 is SQIVND (reference sequence). The length of the CDR3 is 14 residues. Trimming took off 5 bases at V and 3 bases at J, with 13 bases between the two ends. For the CDR3, the DNA is TGTGCCAGTAGTTTCCGGGCTTCAGACACTGAAGCTTTCTTT. This gives the protein CASSFRASDTEAFF.

The chain combines TRBV27 with TRBJ2-7, with a possible D match to TRBD2 (5 bases). The CDR3 is 15 residues long. Germline V gives CDR1 MNHEY, CDR2 SMNVEV (reference sequence). V dropped 3 bases and J dropped 0 bases, with 12 bases sitting between them. The CDR3 sequence: CASSFLYGVSYEQYF. CDR3 sequence (DNA): TGTGCCAGCAGTTTCCTTTACGGGGTCTCCTACGAGCAGTACTTC.

V usage is TRBV30 and J usage is TRBJ1-2; the D is unclear. The V end lost 2 bases, the J end lost 1 base, and 14 bases lay between the germline ends. Germline V gene data show CDR1 as GTSNPN and CDR2 as SVGIG (reference sequence). The CDR3 contains 15 residues. DNA for the CDR3: TGTGCCTGGAGTACCCACTTATCTCTTAACTATGGCTACACCTTC. This sequence encodes CAWSTHLSLNYGYTF.

The chain recombines TRBV5-5 with TRBJ2-5; tentatively, D is TRBD1 (5 bases). CDR3 size: 13 residues. CDR1 and CDR2 from the germline V gene are SGHKS and YYEKEE (reference sequence). Trimming left V 3 bases short and J 3 bases short, with 9 bases between. CDR3 sequence: CASSYGAEETQYF. CDR3 coding DNA: TGTGCCAGCAGCTATGGGGCAGAAGAGACCCAGTACTTC.

This clone came up once. The chain has TRBV9 and TRBJ2-5, with 7 bases fitting TRBD2. Looked up from germline, CDR1 is SGDLS and CDR2 is YYNGEE. CDR3 size: 16 residues. V trimming: 3 bases; J trimming: 5 bases; junction bases outside the gene matches: 13. CDR3 residues: CASSEGAGTKSETQYF. DNA for the CDR3: TGTGCCAGCAGCGAAGGAGCCGGGACTAAATCCGAGACCCAGTACTTC. Together with reference TRBV9 and TRBJ2-5, the CDR3 gives the full variable domain: DSGVTQTPKHLITATGQRVTLRCSPRSGDLSVYWYQQSLDQGLQFLIQYYNGEERAKGNILERFSAQQFPDLHSELNLSSLELGDSALYFCASSEGAGTKSETQYFGPGTRLLVL.

This chain connects TRBV2 to TRBJ1-2; D perhaps matches TRBD1 (5 bases). The CDR3 length is 15 residues. V was cut by 6 bases and J by 0 bases, with 14 bases left in between. CDR1 is SNHLY, CDR2 FYNNEI, per germline. This CDR3 is CASRVAEGPNYGYTF. In DNA, the CDR3 is TGTGCCAGCAGGGTCGCGGAGGGACCTAACTATGGCTACACCTTC.

The CDR3 spells CASSLAGGRNEQFF. The CDR3, as DNA: TGTGCCAGCAGCTTAGCAGGGGGCCGGAATGAGCAGTTCTTC. The gene calls are TRBV11-2 and TRBJ2-1, with 8 positions matching TRBD1. J gave up 7 bases and V 1 base, and 3 bases lay outside the gene matches. CDR1 and CDR2 from the germline V gene are SGHAT and FQNNGV. This CDR3 comprises 14 residues.

V and J are TRBV5-1 and TRBJ2-3; 12 bases are shared with TRBD2. This CDR3 region has 16 residues. Per the germline V gene, CDR1 is SGHRS and CDR2 is YFSETQ. The V gene end was trimmed by 3 bases and the J gene end by 2 bases; junction bases not matched to a gene: 4. The CDR3 nucleotides read TGCGCCAGCAGCTCTAGGACTAGCGGGGTCACAGATACGCAGTATTTT. This translates into CASSSRTSGVTDTQYF.

The rearrangement joins TRBV2 to TRBJ1-1; D is undetermined. Trimming took off 4 bases at V and 3 bases at J, with 9 bases between the two ends. The germline CDR1 and CDR2 sequences are SNHLY and FYNNEI. The CDR3 has 13 amino acids. In nucleotides, the CDR3 is TGTGCCAGCAGTGCAGGATCTTACACTGAAGCTTTCTTT. This sequence encodes CASSAGSYTEAFF.

V is TRBV19 and J is TRBJ1-2; a weak D match, TRBD1 (6 bases). The CDR3 is 13 amino acids. Germline assignment: CDR1 LNHDA and CDR2 SQIVND (reference sequence). Trimming removed 0 bases at V and 8 bases at J, with 10 bases between. The DNA of the CDR3 is TGTGCCAGTAGTATAGACAGGGGAGGAGGCTACACCTTC. It codes for CASSIDRGGGYTF.

The chain carries TRBV7-2 and TRBJ2-1; unclear D gene. V lost 7 bases and J 2 bases, leaving 15 bases between the germline ends. CDR3 length: 15 amino acids. Germline assignment: CDR1 SGHTA and CDR2 FQGNSA. The DNA of the CDR3 is TGTGCCAGCATCCCAGGAGCGCAGCCCTACAATGAGCAGTTCTTC. This gives the protein CASIPGAQPYNEQFF.

This clone rates as medium-sized. The J gene is TRBJ2-2, the V gene TRBV7-3; no definite D call. Germline values: CDR1 SGHTA, CDR2 FQGTGA. There are 12 residues in the CDR3. Deletions cut 3 bases from V and 2 bases from J, with 1 base between. CDR3 protein: CASSFNTGELFF. The CDR3, as DNA: TGTGCCAGCAGCTTCAACACCGGGGAGCTGTTTTTT.

This clone was recorded once. V is TRBV7-8 and J is TRBJ1-4; 8 bases line up with TRBD1. The CDR3 is 16 residues long. Trimming removed 4 bases from V and 6 bases from J; junction bases left unmatched: 10. From germline, CDR1 is SGHVS and CDR2 FQNEAQ. CDR3 sequence: CASSSYMTGEDEKLFF. The CDR3 DNA is TGTGCCAGCAGCTCATATATGACAGGGGAGGATGAAAAACTGTTTTTT. Complete variable domain (other parts from reference TRBV7-8 and TRBJ1-4): GAGVSQSPRYKVAKRGQDVALRCDPISGHVSLFWYQQALGQGPEFLTYFQNEAQLDKSGLPSDRFFAERPEGSVSTLKIQRTQQEDSAVYLCASSSYMTGEDEKLFFGSGTQLSVL.